This record concerns one T cell receptor beta chain sequence. This specimen comes from a study of blood T cell repertoires in COVID-19. About the study: Samples representing acute and convalescent COVID-19 were sourced from the United States, Italy and Spain. PBMCs, B-cell-depleted T cells, or T cells provided the cDNA or gDNA that made up the material.

How the authors handled the data: Reference gene primer amplification gave nucleated cell count estimates. Only in-frame clones appear in the TCRdb table, and some are missing; sequencing was by immunoSEQ multiplex PCR. The D gene and trimming were derived from the DNA, and the V and J assignments and clone size from that table. The sample holds 110,000 to 150,000 clones, around 83% seen once. This TCR was recovered from an elderly woman with acute or convalescent COVID-19. Material: peripheral blood.

The CDR3, as DNA: TGTGCCAGCACCCGGGGTCAAGAGACCCAGTACTTC. Encoded protein: CASTRGQETQYF. V and J are TRBV25-1 and TRBJ2-5; perhaps TRBD2 as D (5 bases). The CDR3 consists of 12 residues. Trimming cost V 7 bases and J 2 bases, with 8 bases left between them. Germline V gene data show CDR1 as MGHDK and CDR2 as SYGVNS.